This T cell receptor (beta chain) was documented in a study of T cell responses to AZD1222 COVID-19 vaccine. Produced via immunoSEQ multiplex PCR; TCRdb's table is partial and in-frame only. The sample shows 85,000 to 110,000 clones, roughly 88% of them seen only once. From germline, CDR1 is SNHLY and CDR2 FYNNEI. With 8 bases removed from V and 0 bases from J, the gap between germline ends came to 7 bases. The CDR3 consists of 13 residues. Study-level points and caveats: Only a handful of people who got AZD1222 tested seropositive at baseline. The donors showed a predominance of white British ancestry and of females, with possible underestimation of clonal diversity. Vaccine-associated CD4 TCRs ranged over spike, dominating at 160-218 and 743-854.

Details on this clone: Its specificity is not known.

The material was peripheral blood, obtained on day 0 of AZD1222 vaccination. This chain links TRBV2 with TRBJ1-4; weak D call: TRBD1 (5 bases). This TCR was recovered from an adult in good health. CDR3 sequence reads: CASGGATNEKLFF. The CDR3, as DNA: TGTGCCAGCGGGGGGGCAACTAATGAAAAACTGTTTTTT.